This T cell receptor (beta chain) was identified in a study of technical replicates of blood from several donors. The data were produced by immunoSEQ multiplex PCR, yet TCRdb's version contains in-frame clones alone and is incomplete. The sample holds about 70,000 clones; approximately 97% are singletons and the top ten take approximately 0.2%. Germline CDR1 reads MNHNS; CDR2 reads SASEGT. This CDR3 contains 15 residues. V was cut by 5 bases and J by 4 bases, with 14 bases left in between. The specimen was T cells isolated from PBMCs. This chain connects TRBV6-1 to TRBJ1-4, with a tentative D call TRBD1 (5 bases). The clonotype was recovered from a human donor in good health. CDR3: CASSPPDRVNEKLFF. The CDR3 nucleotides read TGTGCCAGCAGTCCGCCTGACAGAGTTAATGAAAAACTGTTTTTT.